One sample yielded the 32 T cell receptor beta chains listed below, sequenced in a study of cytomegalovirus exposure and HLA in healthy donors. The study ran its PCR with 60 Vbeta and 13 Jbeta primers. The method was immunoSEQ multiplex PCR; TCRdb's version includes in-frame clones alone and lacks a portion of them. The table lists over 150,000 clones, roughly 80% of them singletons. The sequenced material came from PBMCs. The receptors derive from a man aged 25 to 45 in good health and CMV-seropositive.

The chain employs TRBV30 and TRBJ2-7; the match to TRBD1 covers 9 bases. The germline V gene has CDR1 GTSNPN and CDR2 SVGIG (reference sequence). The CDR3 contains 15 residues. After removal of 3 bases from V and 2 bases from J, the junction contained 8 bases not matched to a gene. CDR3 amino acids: CAWRYRTGVPYEQYF. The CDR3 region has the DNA TGTGCCTGGAGATATCGGACAGGGGTTCCCTACGAGCAGTACTTC.

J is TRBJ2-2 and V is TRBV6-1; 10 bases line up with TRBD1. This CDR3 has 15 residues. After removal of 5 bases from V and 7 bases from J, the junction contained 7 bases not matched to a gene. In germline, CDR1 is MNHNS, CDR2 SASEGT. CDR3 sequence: CASSPTTGGIGELFF. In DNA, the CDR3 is TGTGCCAGCAGTCCAACGACAGGGGGCATCGGGGAGCTGTTTTTT.

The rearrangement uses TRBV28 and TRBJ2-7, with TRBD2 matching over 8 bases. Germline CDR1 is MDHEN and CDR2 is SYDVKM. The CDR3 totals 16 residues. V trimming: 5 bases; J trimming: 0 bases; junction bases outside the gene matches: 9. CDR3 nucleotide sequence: TGTGCCAGCAGTCCCCGGACTAGCCTTAACTCCTACGAGCAGTACTTC. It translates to CASSPRTSLNSYEQYF.

CDR3 protein: CASSQGAHPNTGELFF. The DNA for the CDR3 is TGTGCCAGCAGCCAGGGGGCCCATCCGAACACCGGGGAGCTGTTTTTT. The chain carries TRBV4-2 and TRBJ2-2, with a possible D match to TRBD1 (6 bases). V lost 3 bases to trimming and J lost 0 bases, with 11 bases between them. The CDR3 runs 16 residues. Per the germline V gene, CDR1 is LGHNA and CDR2 is YNFKEQ.

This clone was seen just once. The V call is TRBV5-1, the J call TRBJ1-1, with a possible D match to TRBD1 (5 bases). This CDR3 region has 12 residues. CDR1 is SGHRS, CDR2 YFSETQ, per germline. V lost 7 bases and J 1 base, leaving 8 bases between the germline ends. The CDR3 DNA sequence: TGCGCCAGCGGACAAACGAACACTGAAGCTTTCTTT. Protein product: CASGQTNTEAFF. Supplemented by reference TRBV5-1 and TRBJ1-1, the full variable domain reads KAGVTQTPRYLIKTRGQQVTLSCSPISGHRSVSWYQQTPGQGLQFLFEYFSETQRNKGNFPGRFSGRQFSNSRSEMNVSTLELGDSALYLCASGQTNTEAFFGQGTRLTVV.

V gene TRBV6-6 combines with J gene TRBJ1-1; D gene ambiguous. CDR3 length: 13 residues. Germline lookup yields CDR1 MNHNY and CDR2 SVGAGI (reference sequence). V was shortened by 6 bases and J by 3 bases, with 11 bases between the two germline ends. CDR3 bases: TGTGCCAGCAGCGTATCTCCTTACACTGAAGCTTTCTTT. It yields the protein CASSVSPYTEAFF.

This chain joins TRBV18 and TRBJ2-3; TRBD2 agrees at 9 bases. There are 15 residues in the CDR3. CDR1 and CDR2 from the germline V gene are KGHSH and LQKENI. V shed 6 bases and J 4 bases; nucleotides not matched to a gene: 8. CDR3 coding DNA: TGTGCCAGCTCGCCGGGACTAGCTTACCCAGATACGCAGTATTTT. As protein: CASSPGLAYPDTQYF.

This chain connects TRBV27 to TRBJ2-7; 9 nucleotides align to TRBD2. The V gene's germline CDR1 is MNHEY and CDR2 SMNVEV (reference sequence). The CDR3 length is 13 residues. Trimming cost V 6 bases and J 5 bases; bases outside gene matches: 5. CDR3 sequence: CASSLAGANEQYF. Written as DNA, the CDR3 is TGTGCCAGCAGCTTAGCGGGAGCCAACGAGCAGTACTTC.

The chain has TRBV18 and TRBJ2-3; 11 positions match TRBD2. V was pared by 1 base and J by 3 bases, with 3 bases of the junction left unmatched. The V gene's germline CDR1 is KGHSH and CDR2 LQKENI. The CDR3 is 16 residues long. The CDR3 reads CASSPLSSGGTDTQYF. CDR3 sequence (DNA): TGTGCCAGCTCACCACTGTCTAGCGGGGGGACAGATACGCAGTATTTT.

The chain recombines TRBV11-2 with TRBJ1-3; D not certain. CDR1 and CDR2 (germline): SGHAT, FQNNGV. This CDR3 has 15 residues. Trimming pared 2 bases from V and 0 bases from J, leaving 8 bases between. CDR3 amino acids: CASSLRGSSGNTIYF. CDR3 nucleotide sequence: TGTGCCAGCAGCTTACGCGGGAGCTCTGGAAACACCATATATTTT.

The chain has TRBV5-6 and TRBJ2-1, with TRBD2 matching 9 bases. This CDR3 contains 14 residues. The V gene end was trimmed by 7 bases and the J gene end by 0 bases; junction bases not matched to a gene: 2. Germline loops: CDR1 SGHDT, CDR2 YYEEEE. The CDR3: CASAGGSSYNEQFF. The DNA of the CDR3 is TGTGCCAGCGCGGGGGGGAGCTCCTACAATGAGCAGTTCTTC.

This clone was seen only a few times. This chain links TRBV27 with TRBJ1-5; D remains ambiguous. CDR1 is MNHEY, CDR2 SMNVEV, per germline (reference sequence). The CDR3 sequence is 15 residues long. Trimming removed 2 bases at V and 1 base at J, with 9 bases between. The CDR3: CASSLTGQSNQPQHF. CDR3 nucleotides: TGTGCCAGCAGTTTAACTGGGCAGAGCAATCAGCCCCAGCATTTT.

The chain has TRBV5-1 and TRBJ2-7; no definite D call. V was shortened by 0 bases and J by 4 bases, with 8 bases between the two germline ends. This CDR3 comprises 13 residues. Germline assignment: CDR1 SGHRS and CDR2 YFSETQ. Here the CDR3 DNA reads TGCGCCAGCAGCTTGGAACAGATTTACGAGCAGTACTTC. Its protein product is CASSLEQIYEQYF. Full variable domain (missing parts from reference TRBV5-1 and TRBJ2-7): KAGVTQTPRYLIKTRGQQVTLSCSPISGHRSVSWYQQTPGQGLQFLFEYFSETQRNKGNFPGRFSGRQFSNSRSEMNVSTLELGDSALYLCASSLEQIYEQYFGPGTRLTVT.

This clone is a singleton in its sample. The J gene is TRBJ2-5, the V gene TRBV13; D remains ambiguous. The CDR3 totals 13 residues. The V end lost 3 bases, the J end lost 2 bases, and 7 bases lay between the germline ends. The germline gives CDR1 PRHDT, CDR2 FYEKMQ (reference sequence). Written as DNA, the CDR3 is TGTGCCAGCAGCTTTGCCCGGCAAGAGACCCAGTACTTC. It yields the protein CASSFARQETQYF.

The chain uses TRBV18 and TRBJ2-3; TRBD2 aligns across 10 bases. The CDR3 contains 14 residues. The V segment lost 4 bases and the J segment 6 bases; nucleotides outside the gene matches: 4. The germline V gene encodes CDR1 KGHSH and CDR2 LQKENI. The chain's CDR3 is CASSQSGGADTQYF. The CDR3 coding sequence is TGTGCCAGCTCACAAAGCGGGGGGGCCGATACGCAGTATTTT.

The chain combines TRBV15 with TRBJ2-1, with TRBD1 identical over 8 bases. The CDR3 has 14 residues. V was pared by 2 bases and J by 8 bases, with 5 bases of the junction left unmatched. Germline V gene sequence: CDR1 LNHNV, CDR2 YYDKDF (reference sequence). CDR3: CATSRSGQGHEQFF. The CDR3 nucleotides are TGTGCCACCAGCAGATCCGGACAGGGCCATGAGCAGTTCTTC.

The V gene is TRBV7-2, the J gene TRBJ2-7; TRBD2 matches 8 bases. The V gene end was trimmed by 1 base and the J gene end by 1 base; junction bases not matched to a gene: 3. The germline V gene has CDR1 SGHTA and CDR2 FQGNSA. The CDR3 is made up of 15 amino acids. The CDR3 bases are TGTGCCAGCAGCTTAGAGAGCGGGAGTTCCTACGAGCAGTACTTC. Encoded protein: CASSLESGSSYEQYF. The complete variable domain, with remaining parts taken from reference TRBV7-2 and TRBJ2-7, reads GAGVSQSPSNKVTEKGKDVELRCDPISGHTALYWYRQSLGQGLEFLIYFQGNSAPDKSGLPSDRFSAERTGGSVSTLTIQRTQQEDSAVYLCASSLESGSSYEQYFGPGTRLTVT.

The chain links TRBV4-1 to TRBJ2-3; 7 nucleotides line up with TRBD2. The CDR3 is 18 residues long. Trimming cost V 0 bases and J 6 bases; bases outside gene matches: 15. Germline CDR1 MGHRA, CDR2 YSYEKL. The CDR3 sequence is CASSQDLRGRANSDTQYF. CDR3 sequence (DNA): TGCGCCAGCAGCCAAGATCTTCGGGGGAGGGCCAATTCCGATACGCAGTATTTT.

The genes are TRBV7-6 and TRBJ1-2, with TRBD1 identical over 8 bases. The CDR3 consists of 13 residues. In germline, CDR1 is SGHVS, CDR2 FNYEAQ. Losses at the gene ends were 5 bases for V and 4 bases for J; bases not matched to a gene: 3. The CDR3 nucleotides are TGTGCCAGCAGCAGACAGGGGCTCTATGGCTACACCTTC. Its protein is CASSRQGLYGYTF. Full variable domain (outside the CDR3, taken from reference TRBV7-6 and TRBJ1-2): GAGVSQSPRYKVTKRGQDVALRCDPISGHVSLYWYRQALGQGPEFLTYFNYEAQQDKSGLPNDRFSAERPEGSISTLTIQRTEQRDSAMYRCASSRQGLYGYTFGSGTRLTVV.

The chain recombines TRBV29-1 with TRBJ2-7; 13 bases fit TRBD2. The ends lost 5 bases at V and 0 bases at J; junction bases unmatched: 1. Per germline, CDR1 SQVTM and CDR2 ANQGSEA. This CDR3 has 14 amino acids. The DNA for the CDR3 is TGCAGCGTTCGACTAGCGGGGGGCTCCTACGAGCAGTACTTC. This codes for CSVRLAGGSYEQYF.

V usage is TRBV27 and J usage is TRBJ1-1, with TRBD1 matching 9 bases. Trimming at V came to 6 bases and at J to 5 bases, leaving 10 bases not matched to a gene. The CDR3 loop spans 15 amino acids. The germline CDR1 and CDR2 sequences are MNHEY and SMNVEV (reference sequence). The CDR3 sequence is CASSLSQGAYTEAFF. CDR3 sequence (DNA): TGTGCCAGCAGCCTATCACAGGGGGCTTATACTGAAGCTTTCTTT.

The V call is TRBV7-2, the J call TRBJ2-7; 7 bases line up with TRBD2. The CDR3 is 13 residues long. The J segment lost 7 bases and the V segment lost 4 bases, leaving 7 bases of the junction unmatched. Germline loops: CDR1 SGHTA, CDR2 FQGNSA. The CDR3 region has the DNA TGTGCCAGCAGCTCACTTGTAGCGGGTGAGCAGTACTTC. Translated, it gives CASSSLVAGEQYF.

The CDR3 reads CASSSGLARDNYEQYF. DNA for the CDR3: TGCGCCAGCAGCTCGGGACTAGCGCGGGACAACTACGAGCAGTACTTC. The rearrangement joins TRBV5-1 to TRBJ2-7; 10 nucleotides line up with TRBD2. After removal of 3 bases from V and 3 bases from J, the junction contained 9 bases not matched to a gene. The length of the CDR3 is 16 residues. Germline V gene sequence: CDR1 SGHRS, CDR2 YFSETQ.

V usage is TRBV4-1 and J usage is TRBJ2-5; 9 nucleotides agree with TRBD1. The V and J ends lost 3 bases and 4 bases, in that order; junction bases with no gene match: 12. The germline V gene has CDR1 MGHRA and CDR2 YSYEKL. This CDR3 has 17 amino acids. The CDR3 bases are TGCGCCAGCAGCCACAGCCCGGGACAGGGTAGTTTAGAGACCCAGTACTTC. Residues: CASSHSPGQGSLETQYF.

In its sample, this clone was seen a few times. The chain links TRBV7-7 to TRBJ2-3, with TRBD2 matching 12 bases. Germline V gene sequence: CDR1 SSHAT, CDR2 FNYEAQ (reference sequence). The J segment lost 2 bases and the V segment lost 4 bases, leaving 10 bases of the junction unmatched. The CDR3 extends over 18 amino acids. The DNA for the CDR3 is TGTGCCAGCAGCTCTAGCGGGGGGGGCTCCCCCCTCACAGATACGCAGTATTTT. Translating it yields CASSSSGGGSPLTDTQYF.

The CDR3 region has the DNA TGTGCCAGCAGCCATACAGGGAGGGGCACTGAAGCTTTCTTT. Protein sequence: CASSHTGRGTEAFF. J is TRBJ1-1 and V is TRBV5-6; weak D call: TRBD1 (6 bases). The germline V gene has CDR1 SGHDT and CDR2 YYEEEE. This CDR3 region has 14 residues. V gave up 4 bases and J gave up 4 bases, with 14 bases separating them. Combining the CDR3 with reference TRBV5-6 and TRBJ1-1 gives the whole variable domain DAGVTQSPTHLIKTRGQQVTLRCSPKSGHDTVSWYQQALGQGPQFIFQYYEEEERQRGNFPDRFSGHQFPNYSSELNVNALLLGDSALYLCASSHTGRGTEAFFGQGTRLTVV.

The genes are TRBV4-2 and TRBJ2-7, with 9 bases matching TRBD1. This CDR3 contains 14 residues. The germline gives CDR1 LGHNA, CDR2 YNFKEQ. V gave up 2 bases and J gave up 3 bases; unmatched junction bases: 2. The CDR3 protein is CASSQWTGDYEQYF. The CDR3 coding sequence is TGTGCCAGCAGCCAATGGACAGGGGACTACGAGCAGTACTTC.

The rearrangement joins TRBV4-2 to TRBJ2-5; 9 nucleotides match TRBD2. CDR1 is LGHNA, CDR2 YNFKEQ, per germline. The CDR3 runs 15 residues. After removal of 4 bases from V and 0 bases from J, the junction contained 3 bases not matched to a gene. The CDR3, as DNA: TGTGCCAGCAGCCTGGTAGCGGGGGACCAAGAGACCCAGTACTTC. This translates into CASSLVAGDQETQYF.

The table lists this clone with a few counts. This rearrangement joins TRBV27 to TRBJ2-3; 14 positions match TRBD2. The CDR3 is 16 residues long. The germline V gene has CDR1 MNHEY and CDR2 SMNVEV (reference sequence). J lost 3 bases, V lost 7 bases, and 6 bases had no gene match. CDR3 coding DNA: TGTGCCAGCATTTCGGGACTAGCGGGAGTGACAGATACGCAGTATTTT. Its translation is CASISGLAGVTDTQYF.

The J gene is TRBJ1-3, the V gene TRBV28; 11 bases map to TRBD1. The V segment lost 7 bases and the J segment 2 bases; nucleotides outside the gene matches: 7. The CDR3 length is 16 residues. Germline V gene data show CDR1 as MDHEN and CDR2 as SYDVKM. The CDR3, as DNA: TGTGCCAGCAATCCCCCGGGACAGGGGGCTGGAAACACCATATATTTT. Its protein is CASNPPGQGAGNTIYF.

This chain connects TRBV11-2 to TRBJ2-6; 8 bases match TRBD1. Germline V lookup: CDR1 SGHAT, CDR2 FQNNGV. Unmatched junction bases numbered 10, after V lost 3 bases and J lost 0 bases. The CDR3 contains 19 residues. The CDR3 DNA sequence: TGTGCCAGCAGCTTCCGCCGGGACAGGCGGGACTCTGGGGCCAACGTCCTGACTTTC. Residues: CASSFRRDRRDSGANVLTF.

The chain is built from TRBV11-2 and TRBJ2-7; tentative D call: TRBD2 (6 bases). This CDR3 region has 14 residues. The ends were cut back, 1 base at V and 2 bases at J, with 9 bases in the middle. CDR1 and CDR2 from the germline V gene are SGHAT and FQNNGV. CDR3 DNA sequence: TGTGCCAGCAGCTTAGGGGACTTCCCCTACGAGCAGTACTTC. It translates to CASSLGDFPYEQYF.